This TCR beta chain was recovered during a study of CD4 T cells in relation to SARS-CoV-2 and coronaviruses (dated by TCRdb to the early 2020s). Context from the whole study: The full convalescent cohort of about a dozen patients had a median age of about 40 years, ranging from roughly 21 to 80 years. A different TCR-beta assay, based on Illumina, was used to sequence expansion assays from other donors in the study. The Adaptive Biotechnologies TCR-sequencing kit was used for samples from three pre-COVID donors and for the naive versus memory experiments, whereas the other data were Illumina-based. Of the roughly twelve convalescent patients, 8 were male and 4 were female, and two of the subjects were Hispanic. At the level of individual TCR clonotypes, the study evaluated whether memory CD4+ T cells crossreact between the spike proteins of SARS-CoV-2 and those of common cold coronaviruses. Shared crossreactive spike epitopes were mapped to their HLA restriction using patient-derived lymphoblastoid cell lines. Results and caveats for the whole study, not just this receptor: Compared with monoreactive clones, crossreactive clones had significantly weaker SARS-CoV-2-driven expansion, a result consistent with antigenic imprinting. Small numbers of patients and of tested TCRs limited the study. Crossreactivity analysis was centred on spike protein, so crossreactivity against other viral proteins was not assessed. Sequencing naive versus memory cells indicated that the assay picks up memory recall responses, not primary responses primed during culture. In about 60% of donors, memory CD4+ clonotypes turned up that crossrecognized SARS-CoV-2 and at least one common cold coronavirus spike. No donor contributed both pre-pandemic and post-infection samples, which limited tracing the source of pre-existing responses.

The germline V gene specifies ENHRY as CDR1 and SYGVKD as CDR2. V is pared back by 0 bases and J by 6 bases, with 14 bases lying between the germline termini. The CDR3 runs 16 residues from the cysteine to the phenylalanine. Only the CDR3 DNA is retained, 48 bases long and in frame from the first base. DNA from uncultured naive and memory CD4+ T cells underwent immunoSEQ TCR-beta sequencing at deep resolution. Turning to the authors' computational methods: During preprocessing, nonproductive sequences were removed, along with CDR3s that did not begin with C, did not end with F or W, or were shorter than 7 amino acids. Cultured and uncultured naive and memory CD4+ repertoires were searched for previously identified spike- and CEF-reactive CDR3s. After three terminal residues were trimmed from each end, CDR3 homology was quantified as pairwise Levenshtein distance using the stringdist R package. TCRdb obtained this table from immuneACCESS and retained in-frame rearrangements with V and J assigned. These tables miss some clones; where compared with another copy, unresolved V genes account for less than half of the shortfall, and the remainder is unexplained. D and trimming were read from the DNA, whereas the V and J calls and clone size are those reported in that table. For this sample the table gives some 60,000 clones, of which about 90% were detected only once. The ten largest clones add up to approximately 0.4% of the sample.

Concerning this clone itself: No cognate antigen has been identified for it. There are no base qualities to consult, and no much larger clone falls within one base.

To separate naive from memory CD4+ T cells, cryopreserved PBMCs first underwent CD4 enrichment and then EasySep naive CD4+ T cell enrichment. Ficoll-Paque PLUS gradient centrifugation was used to isolate PBMCs from either whole blood or leukapheresis product. PBMCs were either used fresh in the expansion assay or cryopreserved at -140 degrees C. The QIAamp Micro DNA Kit was used to extract genomic DNA from the CD4+ T cells. The sample comprised naive CD4+ T cells from PBMCs. Per the publication, the cell subset or site label means: naive CD4+ T cells isolated by negative enrichment. The source of this sequence is an adult with COVID-19. Rearrangement joined TRBV10-3 to TRBJ2-2, with an unclear D gene assignment. The nucleotide sequence reads TGTGCCATCAGTGAGTCGTTTAGCTTTCTCGCCGGGGAGCTGTTTTTT. This yields the protein CAISESFSFLAGELFF.